This TCR beta chain was sequenced during a study of T cells after yellow fever vaccination. The CDR3 consists of 12 residues. Germline V gene data show CDR1 as DFQATT and CDR2 as SNEGSKA (reference sequence). The ends were cut back, 3 bases at V and 6 bases at J, with 10 bases in the middle. TCRdb re-derived calls from the 5' RACE reads in MiXCR, one entry per CDR3 protein. The table lists fewer than 650,000 distinct CDR3 sequences, about a fifth of them singletons. The sequencing here drew on PBMCs, taken about 21 days after the first yellow fever vaccination. The receptor comes from a man between 18 and 29 years old who received the YFV17D yellow fever vaccine. This chain joins TRBV20-1 and TRBJ2-3; no clear D gene. CDR3 sequence: CSASSPWDTQYF. The CDR3 bases are TGCAGTGCTAGCTCGCCCTGGGATACGCAGTATTTT.